The sequence of this T cell receptor (beta chain) was determined in a study of Ad26.COV2.S vaccination and SARS-CoV-2 variants. Clones were read by immunoSEQ multiplex PCR, and TCRdb kept only the in-frame ones, dropping some. The sample shows 430,000 or so clones, 90% of them seen only once. This CDR3 region has 15 residues. V gave up 0 bases and J gave up 4 bases, with 10 bases separating them. The germline CDR1 and CDR2 sequences are MNHEY and SVGAGI. As for treatment: some 19 received Ad26.COV2.S at low or high dose, single or two shots; several received placebo; per-sample allocation not given. Specimen acquisition occurred on day 63 following the initial vaccine or placebo injection. An adult aged 18-55 years in Boston served as the donor.

The J gene is TRBJ2-1, the V gene TRBV6-5, with D possibly TRBD2 on 6 matching bases. The material sequenced was peripheral blood, taken in a trial of Ad26.COV2.S vaccine versus placebo. This receptor was obtained from a person between 18 and 65 years old who received the Ad26.COV2.S COVID-19 vaccine or a placebo. The CDR3 reads CASSYSGGTYNEQFF. Here the CDR3 DNA reads TGTGCCAGCAGTTACTCAGGCGGGACGTACAATGAGCAGTTCTTC.